A selection of T cell receptor beta chains follows, all from one sample in a study of shared clonotypes between healthy human individuals. Repertoires were generated with immunoSEQ multiplex PCR, while TCRdb's copy carries only in-frame clones and drops some. The sample holds 2 million or so clones; 90% to 95% are singletons and the top ten take roughly 0.13%. The sample was naive CD4+ T cells sorted from blood. The receptors here all came from a man aged 18 to 29 in good health. CDR3s include the opening cysteine and the closing phenylalanine or tryptophan. D genes are given only for firm matches. Not all rows give a size; the values are once, few, many and, for expanded clones, a class.

clone_size	j_call	v_call	d_call	cdr3_nt	cdr3_aa
.	TRBJ2-7	TRBV11-2	.	TGTGCCAGCAGCTTAGTCGGGTGGGGCCTCTACGAGCAGTACTTC	CASSLVGWGLYEQYF
.	TRBJ2-7	TRBV9	TRBD2	TGTGCCAGCAGCGTAGGCGGGAGTAGGTCCGAGCAGTACTTC	CASSVGGSRSEQYF
.	TRBJ1-1	TRBV27	.	TGTGCCAGCAGTTTTCGGGCAGGCGAAGCTTTCTTT	CASSFRAGEAFF
few	TRBJ1-6	TRBV10-3	TRBD1	TGTGCCATCAGCGGAGACCGGGACAGGGGGAATTCACCCCTCCACTTT	CAISGDRDRGNSPLHF
.	TRBJ1-4	TRBV5-1	.	TGCGCCAGCAGCTTCGGGGCCCGGGGGGAAAAACTGTTTTTT	CASSFGARGEKLFF
.	TRBJ2-2	TRBV5-1	TRBD2	TGCGCCAGCAGCCCCGGGGGGAACGGGGAGCTGTTTTTT	CASSPGGNGELFF
.	TRBJ1-2	TRBV30	.	TGTGCCTGGAGTGTCCAAGGCCAGGGCTACACCTTC	CAWSVQGQGYTF
.	TRBJ1-2	TRBV30	.	TGTGCCTGGAGTGTAGAGGCCTTCCCGGCCGGTGGCTACACCTTC	CAWSVEAFPAGGYTF
.	TRBJ2-7	TRBV5-1	.	TGCGCCAGCAGCGTACGGGACCACTCCTACGAGCAGTACTTC	CASSVRDHSYEQYF
.	TRBJ2-1	TRBV6-1	TRBD2	TGTGCCAGCAGTGAAGCGCTTCAGGGCGGGGGATACAATGAGCAGTTCTTC	CASSEALQGGGYNEQFF
once	TRBJ1-1	TRBV6-7	.	TGTGCCAGCAGTTCGTCGAGGACGGTTGGCACTGAAGCTTTCTTT	CASSSSRTVGTEAFF
.	TRBJ2-7	TRBV14	.	TGTGCCAGCAGCCAAGTGCCCCCCTGGGGAGCGGGCTCCTCCTACGAGCAGTACTTC	CASSQVPPWGAGSSYEQYF
.	TRBJ1-2	TRBV6-5	.	TGTGCCAGCAGTTCCTTCGGGCGGAAAGCTAACTATGGCTACACCTTC	CASSSFGRKANYGYTF
.	TRBJ1-5	TRBV7-2	.	TGTGCCAGCAGCTTGCGGCGGGGAGACCCCCAGCATTTT	CASSLRRGDPQHF
.	TRBJ1-5	TRBV28	.	TGTGCCAGCAGTTCCCCGACAAAGTCAAATCAGCCCCAGCATTTT	CASSSPTKSNQPQHF
.	TRBJ1-5	TRBV11-2	.	TGTGCCAGCAGCCGGGGGCTCTTCGGCTTAATCCAGCATTTT	CASSRGLFGLIQHF
.	TRBJ1-2	TRBV7-9	TRBD1	TGTGCCAGCAGCAAGCGGGCGGGCGTACAGGGGATCTATGGCTACACCTTC	CASSKRAGVQGIYGYTF
.	TRBJ1-3	TRBV6-6	.	TGTGCCAGCAGGTACCAAGGGGAATCTGGAAACACCATATATTTT	CASRYQGESGNTIYF
.	TRBJ2-2	TRBV13	.	TGTGCCAGCAGCCCCTCCTCAGCTGGAACGAACACCGGGGAGCTGTTTTTT	CASSPSSAGTNTGELFF